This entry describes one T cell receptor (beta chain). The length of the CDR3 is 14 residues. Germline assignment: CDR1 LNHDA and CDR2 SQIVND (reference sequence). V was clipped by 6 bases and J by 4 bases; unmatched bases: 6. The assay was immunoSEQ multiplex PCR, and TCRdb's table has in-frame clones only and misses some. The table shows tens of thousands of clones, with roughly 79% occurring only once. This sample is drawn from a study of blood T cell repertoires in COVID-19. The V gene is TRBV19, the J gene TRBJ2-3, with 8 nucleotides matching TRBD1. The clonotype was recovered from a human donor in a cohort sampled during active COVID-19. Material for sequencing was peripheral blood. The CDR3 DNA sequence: TGTGCCAGTAGCTCAGCGACAGGGGCAGATACGCAGTATTTT. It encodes CASSSATGADTQYF. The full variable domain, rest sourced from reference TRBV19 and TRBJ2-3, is DGGITQSPKYLFRKEGQNVTLSCEQNLNHDAMYWYRQDPGQGLRLIYYSQIVNDFQKGDIAEGYSVSREKKESFPLTVTSAQKNPTAFYLCASSSATGADTQYFGPGTRLTVL.